The next 5 T cell receptor beta chains were all read from a single sample in a study of blood T cell repertoires in COVID-19. Assay used: immunoSEQ multiplex PCR; TCRdb lists only in-frame clones, some missing. The table has just over 150,000 clones, approximately 80% seen once; the top ten hold 9.8%. The source material was peripheral blood. These receptors were obtained from a woman in her forties or fifties with acute or convalescent COVID-19.

This clone has a handful of counts. The V call is TRBV29-1, the J call TRBJ2-5; 9 nucleotides align to TRBD2. The V gene's germline CDR1 is SQVTM and CDR2 ANQGSEA. CDR3 length: 13 amino acids. Losses at the gene ends were 4 bases for V and 4 bases for J; bases not matched to a gene: 4. The CDR3 DNA follows: TGCAGCGTTGGCGGGAGGGCCGTAGAGACCCAGTACTTC. This codes for CSVGGRAVETQYF.

The chain has TRBV4-1 and TRBJ2-7; 8 nucleotides align to TRBD2. V gave up 3 bases and J gave up 3 bases; unmatched junction bases: 10. Germline V CDR1 and CDR2: MGHRA, YSYEKL. The length of the CDR3 is 16 residues. The CDR3 DNA follows: TGCGCCAGCAGCCACATAACCGGGACTAGATACTACGAGCAGTACTTC. This gives the protein CASSHITGTRYYEQYF.

This chain links TRBV5-1 with TRBJ2-1; D possibly corresponds to TRBD1 (5 bases). The V gene lost 3 bases and the J gene lost 7 bases, with 17 bases spanning the gap. Germline V gene lookup returns CDR1 SGHRS and CDR2 YFSETQ. The length of the CDR3 is 15 residues. This CDR3 is CASSWQGTSSNEQFF. CDR3 DNA sequence: TGCGCCAGCAGCTGGCAGGGAACCTCTAGTAATGAGCAGTTCTTC.

The chain uses TRBV18 and TRBJ1-6, with 7 bases aligning to TRBD1. Germline CDR1 is KGHSH and CDR2 is LQKENI. Trimming cost V 3 bases and J 8 bases; bases outside gene matches: 4. This CDR3 has 14 amino acids. The CDR3 DNA reads TGTGCCAGCTCACCCACTACAGGGGATTCACCCCTCCACTTT. As protein: CASSPTTGDSPLHF.

This chain joins TRBV9 and TRBJ1-3; TRBD1 aligns across 10 bases. The germline CDR1 and CDR2 sequences are SGDLS and YYNGEE. V shed 0 bases, J shed 2 bases, and the junction held 8 bases outside the gene matches. The CDR3 consists of 18 residues. This CDR3 is CASSVATGTGVAGNTIYF. In nucleotides, the CDR3 is TGTGCCAGCAGCGTAGCTACGGGGACAGGGGTGGCTGGAAACACCATATATTTT. Looking up the rest from reference TRBV9 and TRBJ1-3 gives the full variable domain: DSGVTQTPKHLITATGQRVTLRCSPRSGDLSVYWYQQSLDQGLQFLIQYYNGEERAKGNILERFSAQQFPDLHSELNLSSLELGDSALYFCASSVATGTGVAGNTIYFGEGSWLTVV.